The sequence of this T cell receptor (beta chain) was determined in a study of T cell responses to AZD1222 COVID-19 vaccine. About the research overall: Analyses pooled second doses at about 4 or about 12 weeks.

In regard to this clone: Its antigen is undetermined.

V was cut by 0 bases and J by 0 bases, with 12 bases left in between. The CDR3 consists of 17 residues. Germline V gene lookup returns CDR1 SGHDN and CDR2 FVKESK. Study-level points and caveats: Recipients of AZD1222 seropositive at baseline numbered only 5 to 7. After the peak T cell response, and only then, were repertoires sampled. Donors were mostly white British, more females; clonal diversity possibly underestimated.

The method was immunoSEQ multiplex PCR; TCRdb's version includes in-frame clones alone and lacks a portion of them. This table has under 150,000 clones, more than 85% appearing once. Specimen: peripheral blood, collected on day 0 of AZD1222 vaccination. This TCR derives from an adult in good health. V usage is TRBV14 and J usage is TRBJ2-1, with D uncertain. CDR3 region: CASSQEPHLSSYNEQFF. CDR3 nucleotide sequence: TGTGCCAGCAGCCAAGAGCCCCACTTAAGCTCCTACAATGAGCAGTTCTTC.